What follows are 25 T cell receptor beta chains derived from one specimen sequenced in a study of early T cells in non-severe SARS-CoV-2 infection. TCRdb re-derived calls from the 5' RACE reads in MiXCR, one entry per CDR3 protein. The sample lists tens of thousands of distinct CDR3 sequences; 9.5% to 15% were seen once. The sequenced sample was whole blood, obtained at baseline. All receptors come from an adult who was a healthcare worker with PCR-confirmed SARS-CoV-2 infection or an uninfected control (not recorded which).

The CDR3 loop is CAARWRTSGGEQFF. DNA for the CDR3: TGTGCCGCCCGATGGCGGACTAGCGGGGGGGAGCAGTTCTTC. The chain couples TRBV6-2 or TRBV6-3 to TRBJ2-1; 14 bases fit TRBD2. The CDR3 totals 14 residues. Germline lookup yields CDR1 MNHEY and CDR2 SVGEGT. Unmatched junction bases numbered 10, after V lost 11 bases and J lost 10 bases.

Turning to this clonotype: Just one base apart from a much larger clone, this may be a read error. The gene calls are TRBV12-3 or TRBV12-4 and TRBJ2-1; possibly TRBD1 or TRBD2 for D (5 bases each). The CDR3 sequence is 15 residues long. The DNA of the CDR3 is TGTGCCACCAGTTTGAGGGGAAGCTCCTACAATGAGCAGTTCTTC. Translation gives CATSLRGSSYNEQFF.

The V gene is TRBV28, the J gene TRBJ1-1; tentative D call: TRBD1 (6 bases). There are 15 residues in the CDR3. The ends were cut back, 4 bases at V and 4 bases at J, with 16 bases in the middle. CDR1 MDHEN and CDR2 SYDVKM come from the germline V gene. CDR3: CASSSYPTGSTEAFF. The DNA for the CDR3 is TGTGCCAGCAGTTCCTATCCTACAGGGAGCACTGAAGCTTTCTTT.

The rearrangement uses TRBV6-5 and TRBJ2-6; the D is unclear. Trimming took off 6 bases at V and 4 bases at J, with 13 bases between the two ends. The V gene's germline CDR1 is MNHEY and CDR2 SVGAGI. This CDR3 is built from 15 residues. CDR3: CASRARGTGANVLTF. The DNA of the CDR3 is TGTGCCAGCAGGGCGAGAGGTACCGGGGCCAACGTCCTGACTTTC.

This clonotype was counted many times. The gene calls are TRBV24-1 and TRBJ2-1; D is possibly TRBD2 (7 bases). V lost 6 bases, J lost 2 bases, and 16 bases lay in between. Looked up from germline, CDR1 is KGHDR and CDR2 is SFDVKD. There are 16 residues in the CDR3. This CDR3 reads CATSQRGGFTYNEQFF. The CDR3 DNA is TGTGCCACCAGTCAAAGGGGGGGCTTCACCTACAATGAGCAGTTCTTC.

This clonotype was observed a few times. CDR3 nucleotides: TGTGCCAGCAGTTCGCAGGGACTAGCGGGGTCCTACGAGCAGTACTTC. This codes for CASSSQGLAGSYEQYF. The chain carries TRBV28 and TRBJ2-7, with TRBD2 identical over 13 bases. The V and J ends lost 4 bases and 1 base, in that order; junction bases with no gene match: 4. CDR3 length equals 16 residues. CDR1 MDHEN and CDR2 SYDVKM come from the germline V gene.

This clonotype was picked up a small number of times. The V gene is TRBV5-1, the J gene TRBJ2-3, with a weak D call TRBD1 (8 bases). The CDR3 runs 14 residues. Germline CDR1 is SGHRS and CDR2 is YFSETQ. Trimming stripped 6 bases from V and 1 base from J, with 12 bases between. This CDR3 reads CASTTGGGTDTQYF. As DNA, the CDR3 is TGCGCCAGCACCACAGGGGGGGGCACAGATACGCAGTATTTT.

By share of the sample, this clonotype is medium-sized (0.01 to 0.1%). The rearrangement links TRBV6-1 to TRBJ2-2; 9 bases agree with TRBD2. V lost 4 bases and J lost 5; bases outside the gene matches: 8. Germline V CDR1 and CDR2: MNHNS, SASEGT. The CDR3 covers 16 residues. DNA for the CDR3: TGTGCCAGCAGTGGAGTAGCGGGGGCCGGAACCGGGGAGCTGTTTTTT. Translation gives CASSGVAGAGTGELFF.

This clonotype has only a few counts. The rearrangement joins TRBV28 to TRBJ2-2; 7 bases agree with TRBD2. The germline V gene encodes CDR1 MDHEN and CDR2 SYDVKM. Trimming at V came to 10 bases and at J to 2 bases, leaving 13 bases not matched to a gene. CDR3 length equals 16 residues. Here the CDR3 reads CATYGLRGRNTGELFF. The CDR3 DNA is TGTGCCACCTACGGGTTGCGGGGGAGAAACACCGGGGAGCTGTTTTTT.

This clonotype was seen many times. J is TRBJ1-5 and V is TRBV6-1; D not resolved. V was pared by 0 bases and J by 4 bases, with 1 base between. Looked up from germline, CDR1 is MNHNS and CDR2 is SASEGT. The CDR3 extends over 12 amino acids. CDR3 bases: TGTGCCAGCAGTGAAGCTAATCAGCCCCAGCATTTT. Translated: CASSEANQPQHF.

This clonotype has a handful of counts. The CDR3 protein is CASSPGYNYGYTF. CDR3 nucleotide sequence: TGTGCCAGCAGCCCCGGGTATAACTATGGCTACACCTTC. The chain employs TRBV3-1 and TRBJ1-2; no reliable D call. Germline V gene lookup returns CDR1 LGHDT and CDR2 YNNKEL (reference sequence). This CDR3 has 13 amino acids. V lost 4 bases, J lost 1 base, and 7 bases lay in between.

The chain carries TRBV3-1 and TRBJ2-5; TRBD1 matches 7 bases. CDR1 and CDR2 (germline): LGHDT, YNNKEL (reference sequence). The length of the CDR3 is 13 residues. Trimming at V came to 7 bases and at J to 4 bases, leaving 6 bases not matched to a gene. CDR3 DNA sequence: TGTGCCAGCATCACACAGGGGAGAGAGACCCAGTACTTC. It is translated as CASITQGRETQYF.

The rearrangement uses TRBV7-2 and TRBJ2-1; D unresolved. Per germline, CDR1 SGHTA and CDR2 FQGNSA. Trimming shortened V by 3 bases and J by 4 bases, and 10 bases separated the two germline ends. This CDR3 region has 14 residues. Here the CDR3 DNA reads TGTGCCAGCAGCTTGGGGTATAAGTACAATGAGCAGTTCTTC. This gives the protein CASSLGYKYNEQFF.

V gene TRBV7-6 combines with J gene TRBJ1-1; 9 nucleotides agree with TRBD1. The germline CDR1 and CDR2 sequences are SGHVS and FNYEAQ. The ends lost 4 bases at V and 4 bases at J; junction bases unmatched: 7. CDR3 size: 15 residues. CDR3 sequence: CASSSGTGKPTEAFF. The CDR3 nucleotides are TGTGCCAGCAGCTCGGGGACAGGGAAGCCCACTGAAGCTTTCTTT.

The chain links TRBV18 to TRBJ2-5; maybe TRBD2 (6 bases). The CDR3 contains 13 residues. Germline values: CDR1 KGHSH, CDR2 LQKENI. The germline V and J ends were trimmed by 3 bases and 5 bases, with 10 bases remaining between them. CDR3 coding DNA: TGTGCCAGCTCACCTGGGGGGATGGAGACCCAGTACTTC. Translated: CASSPGGMETQYF.

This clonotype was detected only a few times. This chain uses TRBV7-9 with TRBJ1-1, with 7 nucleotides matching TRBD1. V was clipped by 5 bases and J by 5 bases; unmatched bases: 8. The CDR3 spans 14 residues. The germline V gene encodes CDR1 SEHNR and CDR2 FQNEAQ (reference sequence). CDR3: CASSGKGAGTEAFF. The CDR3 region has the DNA TGTGCCAGCAGCGGAAAGGGGGCCGGGACTGAAGCTTTCTTT.

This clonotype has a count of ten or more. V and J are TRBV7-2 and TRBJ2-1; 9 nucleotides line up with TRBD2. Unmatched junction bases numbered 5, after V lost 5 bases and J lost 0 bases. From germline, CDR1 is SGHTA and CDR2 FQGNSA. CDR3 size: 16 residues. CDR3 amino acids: CASSVSGGSSYNEQFF. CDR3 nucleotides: TGTGCCAGCAGCGTCAGCGGGGGGAGCTCCTACAATGAGCAGTTCTTC. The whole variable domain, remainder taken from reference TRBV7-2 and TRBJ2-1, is GAGVSQSPSNKVTEKGKDVELRCDPISGHTALYWYRQSLGQGLEFLIYFQGNSAPDKSGLPSDRFSAERTGGSVSTLTIQRTQQEDSAVYLCASSVSGGSSYNEQFFGPGTRLTVL.

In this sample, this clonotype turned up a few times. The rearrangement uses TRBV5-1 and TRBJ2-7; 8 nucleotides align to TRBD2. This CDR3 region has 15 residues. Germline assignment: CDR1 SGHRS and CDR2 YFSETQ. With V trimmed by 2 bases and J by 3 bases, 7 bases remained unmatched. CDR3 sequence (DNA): TGCGCCAGCAGCTTATCGGCGGGGGGCCTCTACGAGCAGTACTTC. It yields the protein CASSLSAGGLYEQYF.

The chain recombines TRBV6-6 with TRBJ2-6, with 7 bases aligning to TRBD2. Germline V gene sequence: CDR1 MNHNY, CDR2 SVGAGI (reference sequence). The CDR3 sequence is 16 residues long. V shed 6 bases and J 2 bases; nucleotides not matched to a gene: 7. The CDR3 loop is CASSPFGGAGANVLTF. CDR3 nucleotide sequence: TGTGCCAGCAGCCCCTTTGGGGGGGCTGGGGCCAACGTCCTGACTTTC.

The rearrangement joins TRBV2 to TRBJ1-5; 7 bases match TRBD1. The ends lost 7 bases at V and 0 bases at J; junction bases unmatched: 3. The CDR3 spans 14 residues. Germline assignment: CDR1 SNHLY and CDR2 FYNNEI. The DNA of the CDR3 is TGTGCCAGCACGACAGGGTCTAGCAATCAGCCCCAGCATTTT. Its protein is CASTTGSSNQPQHF.

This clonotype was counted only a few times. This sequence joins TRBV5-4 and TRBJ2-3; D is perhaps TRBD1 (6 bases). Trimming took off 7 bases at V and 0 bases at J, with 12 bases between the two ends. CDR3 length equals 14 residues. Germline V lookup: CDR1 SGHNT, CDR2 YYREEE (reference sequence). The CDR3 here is CASHQGSSTDTQYF. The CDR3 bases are TGTGCCAGCCACCAGGGGTCCAGCACAGATACGCAGTATTTT.

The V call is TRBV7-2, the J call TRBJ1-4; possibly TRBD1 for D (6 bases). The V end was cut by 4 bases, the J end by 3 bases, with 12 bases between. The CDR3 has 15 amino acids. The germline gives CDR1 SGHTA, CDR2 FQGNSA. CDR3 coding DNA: TGTGCCAGCAGCTCAACAGGGAGGGCTAATGAAAAACTGTTTTTT. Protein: CASSSTGRANEKLFF.

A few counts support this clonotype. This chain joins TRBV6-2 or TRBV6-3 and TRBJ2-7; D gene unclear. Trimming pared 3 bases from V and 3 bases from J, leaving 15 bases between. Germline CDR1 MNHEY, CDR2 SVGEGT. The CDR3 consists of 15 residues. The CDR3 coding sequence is TGTGCCAGCAGTTATTCACCCTCGGACGGCTACGAGCAGTACTTC. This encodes CASSYSPSDGYEQYF.

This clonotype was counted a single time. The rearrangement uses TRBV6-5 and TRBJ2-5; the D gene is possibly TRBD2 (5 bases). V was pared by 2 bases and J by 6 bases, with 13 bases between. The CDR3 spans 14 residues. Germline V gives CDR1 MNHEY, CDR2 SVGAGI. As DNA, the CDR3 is TGTGCCAGCAGTTACGGCCCCTGGGAGAAGACCCAGTACTTC. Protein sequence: CASSYGPWEKTQYF.

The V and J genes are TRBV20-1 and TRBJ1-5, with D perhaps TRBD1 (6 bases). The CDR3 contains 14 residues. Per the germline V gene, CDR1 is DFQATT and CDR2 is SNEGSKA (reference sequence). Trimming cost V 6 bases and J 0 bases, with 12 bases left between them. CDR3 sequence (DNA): TGCAGTGCACTGGACAGTTATAGCAATCAGCCCCAGCATTTT. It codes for CSALDSYSNQPQHF.